Listed below are T cell receptor beta chains from one sample, sequenced in a study of identical twins. TCRdb re-derived calls from the 5' RACE reads in MiXCR, one entry per CDR3 protein. The sample has just over 450,000 distinct CDR3 sequences; 11% to 15% are singletons. The same data also went into a second study, on yellow fever vaccine responses in identical twins.

Sequenced material: CD4+ T cells sorted from blood. The source is a woman aged 18-35 years in good health. Each CDR3 is given with its conserved first and last residue. D genes are given only for firm matches. Not every row has a clone size; where given, it reads once, few, many or a size class.

size,D,V,J,CDR3,DNA
.,TRBD2,TRBV6-4,TRBJ2-1,CASSDSPGGWNEQFF,TGTGCCAGCAGTGACTCTCCGGGGGGGTGGAATGAGCAGTTCTTC
few,.,TRBV5-1,TRBJ1-4,CASSLDGRSEKLFF,TGCGCCAGCAGCCTTGACGGTCGGAGCGAAAAACTGTTTTTT
.,.,TRBV18,TRBJ2-5,CASSPGWGNEETQYF,TGTGCCAGCTCACCAGGCTGGGGGAACGAAGAGACCCAGTACTTC
few,TRBD1,TRBV5-1,TRBJ2-1,CASSLTTGGFYNEQFF,TGCGCCAGCAGCTTGACTACAGGGGGTTTCTACAATGAGCAGTTCTTC
.,TRBD1,TRBV28,TRBJ2-4,CASSYRDRSFNAPFLPAKNIQYF,TGTGCCAGCAGTTACCGGGACAGGTCTTTTAATGCCCCCTTCCTTCCAGCCAAAAACATTCAGTACTTC
many,.,TRBV5-1,TRBJ2-5,CASSLGVGETQYF,TGTGCCAGCAGCTTAGGGGTTGGGGAGACCCAGTACTTC
.,.,TRBV9,TRBJ2-1,CASSVDGSELYNEQFF,TGTGCCAGCAGCGTAGACGGCTCGGAGCTCTACAATGAGCAGTTCTTC
few,TRBD2,TRBV3-1,TRBJ2-7,CASSQTTSGRLYEQYF,TGTGCCAGCAGCCAAACAACTAGCGGGAGGCTCTACGAGCAGTACTTC
.,.,TRBV5-1,TRBJ1-1,CASSGAGGTEAFF,TGCGCCAGCTCCGGGGCGGGGGGGACTGAAGCTTTCTTT
few,.,TRBV5-6,TRBJ2-3,CASSFGVGLADTQYF,TGTGCCAGCAGCTTCGGGGTGGGTCTGGCAGATACGCAGTATTTT